The clone carrying this T cell receptor (beta chain) was recorded many times. Antigen: not known. Germline V gene data show CDR1 as SGHVS and CDR2 as FQNEAQ. The CDR3 has 12 residues. Trimming left V 1 base short and J 6 bases short, with 3 bases between. The data were obtained in a study of T cell repertoires in cytomegalovirus infection. Study context: Recently described HLA-C-restricted plus well-studied HLA-B-restricted CMV epitopes were used.

TCRdb reprocessed the reads with MiXCR, giving one entry per CDR3 protein. The sample includes hundreds of thousands of distinct CDR3 sequences, approximately 30% of them seen just once. General observations from the study: It was HLA-C-restricted CMV-specific TCR beta clonotypes that dominated the response ex vivo.

The chain joins TRBV7-8 to TRBJ2-2; D is unclear. The input for sequencing was cultured CD8+ T cells from PBMCs, taken from culture after CMV antigen stimulation. The TCR originated in a human donor in good health (CMV status not recorded). Some clones in this sample may be carry-over from other donors' samples. This CDR3 reads CASSLDSGELFF. In nucleotides, the CDR3 is TGTGCCAGCAGCTTAGACTCCGGGGAGCTGTTTTTT.